This T cell receptor beta chain derives from a study of patients and donors after allogeneic stem cell transplantation. One entry per CDR3 protein results from TCRdb running MiXCR on the RT-PCR reads. The profile shows 80,000 to 90,000 distinct CDR3 sequences, about 44% of them singletons. The sample consisted of blood, either unsorted or a sorted T cell fraction (not recorded which). This receptor was obtained from a human donor who was either an allogeneic HSCT recipient or a stem cell or donor lymphocyte infusion donor (not recorded which). It is not recorded whose cells these are; they may come from a transplant donor.

CDR3 sequence reads: CASSQRLQGVDDEQYF. The DNA for the CDR3 is TGTGCCAGCAGCCAACGTCTACAGGGGGTTGACGACGAGCAGTACTTC. The V call is TRBV16, the J call TRBJ2-7, with TRBD1 matching 8 bases. The ends lost 2 bases at V and 5 bases at J; junction bases unmatched: 11. The CDR3 consists of 16 residues. The germline gives CDR1 KGHSY, CDR2 FQNENV.